This T cell receptor beta chain comes out of a study of blood T cell repertoires in COVID-19. Across the study: Samples taken during acute and convalescent COVID-19 were collected in the United States, Italy and Spain.

Here immunoSEQ multiplex PCR was the method, and the copy in TCRdb shows in-frame clones only, minus some. This table holds around 200,000 clones, around 85% found once. Per the germline V gene, CDR1 is PRHDT and CDR2 is FYEKMQ (reference sequence). The CDR3 loop spans 14 amino acids. Trimming at V came to 1 base and at J to 5 bases, leaving 4 bases not matched to a gene. Sequencing was done on a sample of peripheral blood. The chain combines TRBV13 with TRBJ1-1; TRBD1 matches at 7 bases. This receptor was obtained from a man in his forties with acute or convalescent COVID-19. CDR3 protein: CASSLDRGWTEAFF. CDR3 DNA: TGTGCCAGCAGCTTAGACAGGGGATGGACTGAAGCTTTCTTT.